This T cell receptor beta chain was captured in a study of control samples from healthy donors and cancer patients. This clone was observed a few times. Sequencing was performed with immunoSEQ multiplex PCR; in TCRdb, only in-frame clones are kept and a portion is missing. The sample includes approximately 60,000 clones, about nine tenths seen only once; the top ten take more than 1%. The V gene end was trimmed by 5 bases and the J gene end by 5 bases; junction bases not matched to a gene: 7. Germline CDR1 reads MDHEN; CDR2 reads SYDVKM. The CDR3 loop spans 15 amino acids. This chain joins TRBV28 and TRBJ1-2, with 11 positions matching TRBD1. The specimen was PBMCs. The source of this sequence is a woman aged 45-59 years with colorectal cancer. CDR3 residues: CASSGPGTGGYGYTF. CDR3 nucleotide sequence: TGTGCCAGCAGTGGCCCCGGGACAGGGGGTTATGGCTACACCTTC.